This passage covers 27 T cell receptor beta chains from one sample sequenced in a study of cytomegalovirus exposure and HLA in healthy donors. PCR was performed using 60 Vbeta and 13 Jbeta primers. TCRdb's table, derived via immunoSEQ multiplex PCR, lists solely in-frame clones and lacks some. Of 80,000 to 90,000 clones listed, 75% were seen once; the top ten hold roughly 2%. Specimen: PBMCs. These receptors originate from a man aged 35 to 55 in good health and CMV-seronegative.

The chain has TRBV6-5 and TRBJ1-1, with a possible D match to TRBD1 (5 bases). The V gene lost 4 bases and the J gene lost 0 bases, with 15 bases spanning the gap. Germline CDR1 MNHEY, CDR2 SVGAGI. The CDR3 is 16 amino acids. CDR3: CASSSGRAGLNTEAFF. The CDR3 DNA is TGTGCCAGCAGTTCCGGGAGGGCGGGGCTGAACACTGAAGCTTTCTTT.

The chain recombines TRBV4-2 with TRBJ2-3, with 10 bases lining up with TRBD2. This CDR3 spans 16 amino acids. After removal of 1 base from V and 6 bases from J, the junction contained 7 bases not matched to a gene. CDR1 LGHNA and CDR2 YNFKEQ come from the germline V gene. This chain's CDR3 is CASSQGSGGAADTQYF. The CDR3, as DNA: TGTGCCAGCAGCCAAGGGAGCGGGGGGGCCGCGGATACGCAGTATTTT.

The chain joins TRBV7-2 to TRBJ1-2; 8 positions agree with TRBD1. The trim removed 5 bases at V and 2 bases at J, leaving 4 bases unmatched. The germline V gene has CDR1 SGHTA and CDR2 FQGNSA. CDR3 length: 14 amino acids. The CDR3 DNA reads TGTGCCAGCAGCCTGTGGGACAGGAACTATGGCTACACCTTC. Amino acid sequence: CASSLWDRNYGYTF.

The J gene is TRBJ2-2, the V gene TRBV27; 10 bases fit TRBD2. J lost 0 bases, V lost 3 bases, and 7 bases had no gene match. The CDR3 loop spans 18 amino acids. Germline CDR1 is MNHEY and CDR2 is SMNVEV (reference sequence). The CDR3 reads CASSFTLAGAANTGELFF. CDR3 in DNA: TGTGCCAGCAGTTTTACGCTAGCGGGAGCTGCGAACACCGGGGAGCTGTTTTTT.

The V gene is TRBV5-6, the J gene TRBJ2-2; D possibly corresponds to TRBD2 (5 bases). Germline V CDR1 and CDR2: SGHDT, YYEEEE. The CDR3 runs to 17 residues. V dropped 2 bases and J dropped 2 bases, with 16 bases sitting between them. DNA of the CDR3: TGTGCCAGCAGCTTTGGAGGCTTTGGAGGAAACACCGGGGAGCTGTTTTTT. Its translation: CASSFGGFGGNTGELFF.

This clone has a single count. The V and J genes are TRBV29-1 and TRBJ2-7; TRBD1 matches at 9 bases. The germline gives CDR1 SQVTM, CDR2 ANQGSEA. The CDR3 is 13 amino acids. The V segment lost 6 bases and the J segment 5 bases; nucleotides outside the gene matches: 8. The chain's CDR3 is CSVGTGNLNEQYF. The DNA of the CDR3 is TGCAGCGTAGGGACAGGGAATTTGAACGAGCAGTACTTC.

The rearrangement uses TRBV5-5 and TRBJ2-7; TRBD1 aligns across 10 bases. From germline, CDR1 is SGHKS and CDR2 YYEKEE (reference sequence). The CDR3 is made up of 17 amino acids. Trimming at V came to 0 bases and at J to 4 bases, leaving 10 bases not matched to a gene. CDR3 bases: TGTGCCAGCAGCTTGGCCCAGGGGGGACAGGGGAGGTACGAGCAGTACTTC. Translation: CASSLAQGGQGRYEQYF. The full variable domain, its missing parts supplied by reference TRBV5-5 and TRBJ2-7, is DAGVTQSPTHLIKTRGQQVTLRCSPISGHKSVSWYQQVLGQGPQFIFQYYEKEERGRGNFPDRFSARQFPNYSSELNVNALLLGDSALYLCASSLAQGGQGRYEQYFGPGTRLTVT.

This rearrangement joins TRBV7-9 to TRBJ2-2, with D possibly matching TRBD2 (6 bases). Trimming removed 0 bases from V and 6 bases from J, with 11 bases in between. The germline V gene encodes CDR1 SEHNR and CDR2 FQNEAQ (reference sequence). This CDR3 is built from 15 residues. The CDR3 reads CASSLAGGGAGELFF. In DNA form, the CDR3 reads TGTGCCAGCAGCTTAGCGGGAGGAGGTGCCGGGGAGCTGTTTTTT. Complete variable domain (other parts from reference TRBV7-9 and TRBJ2-2): DTGVSQNPRHKITKRGQNVTFRCDPISEHNRLYWYRQTLGQGPEFLTYFQNEAQLEKSRLLSDRFSAERPKGSFSTLEIQRTEQGDSAMYLCASSLAGGGAGELFFGEGSRLTVL.

The V gene is TRBV6-5, the J gene TRBJ2-7, with 13 bases aligning to TRBD2. The CDR3 has 14 residues. In germline, CDR1 is MNHEY, CDR2 SVGAGI. V was pared by 8 bases and J by 5 bases, with 6 bases of the junction left unmatched. CDR3 amino acids: CASSLGTSGNEQYF. The CDR3 nucleotides are TGTGCCAGCTCCCTGGGGACTAGCGGGAACGAGCAGTACTTC.

This rearrangement joins TRBV27 to TRBJ1-1; possible D gene TRBD1, 6 bases. Germline loops: CDR1 MNHEY, CDR2 SMNVEV (reference sequence). The CDR3 runs to 13 residues. V was pared by 4 bases and J by 7 bases, with 13 bases between. The CDR3 is CASSYSQGIEAFF. CDR3 in DNA: TGTGCCAGCAGTTACTCCCAGGGGATTGAAGCTTTCTTT.

This clone was observed a handful of times. The V gene is TRBV5-1, the J gene TRBJ1-1; 8 nucleotides agree with TRBD1. V lost 3 bases and J lost 3; bases outside the gene matches: 1. This CDR3 has 13 amino acids. Germline V gene data show CDR1 as SGHRS and CDR2 as YFSETQ. CDR3 nucleotides: TGCGCCAGCAGCTCAGGGGGCCACACTGAAGCTTTCTTT. Its translation: CASSSGGHTEAFF.

The chain has TRBV19 and TRBJ1-2, with D tentatively TRBD1 (5 bases). Germline V gene data show CDR1 as LNHDA and CDR2 as SQIVND (reference sequence). Trimming took off 11 bases at V and 7 bases at J, with 26 bases between the two ends. The CDR3 spans 15 residues. The CDR3 nucleotides read TGTGCCGGATGGTCGGGACTTTCAAGGGCTGGTGGCTACACCTTC. It yields the protein CAGWSGLSRAGGYTF.

This rearrangement joins TRBV27 to TRBJ2-3, with a possible D match to TRBD2 (7 bases). The CDR3 totals 15 residues. Germline V gene lookup returns CDR1 MNHEY and CDR2 SMNVEV (reference sequence). Trimming pared 2 bases from V and 3 bases from J, leaving 12 bases between. As DNA, the CDR3 is TGTGCCAGCAGTTTAGGGGGGGGCGGGACAGATACGCAGTATTTT. This gives the protein CASSLGGGGTDTQYF.

The chain couples TRBV7-9 to TRBJ2-1; 11 nucleotides agree with TRBD1. This CDR3 is built from 14 residues. CDR1 SEHNR and CDR2 FQNEAQ come from the germline V gene (reference sequence). Trimming took 5 bases from V and 9 from J; bases not matched to a gene: 6. The CDR3 nucleotides read TGTGCCAGCAGCCGGGACAGGGGGTGGAGTGAGCAGTTCTTC. Its protein product is CASSRDRGWSEQFF. Looking up the rest from reference TRBV7-9 and TRBJ2-1 gives the full variable domain: DTGVSQNPRHKITKRGQNVTFRCDPISEHNRLYWYRQTLGQGPEFLTYFQNEAQLEKSRLLSDRFSAERPKGSFSTLEIQRTEQGDSAMYLCASSRDRGWSEQFFGPGTRLTVL.

The rearrangement joins TRBV9 to TRBJ1-4, with D possibly TRBD1 on 6 matching bases. The ends were cut back, 4 bases at V and 0 bases at J, with 13 bases in the middle. The CDR3 runs 16 residues. From germline, CDR1 is SGDLS and CDR2 YYNGEE. The CDR3 nucleotides read TGTGCCAGCAGCCCCCGGGGGGCCACAACTAATGAAAAACTGTTTTTT. Translated: CASSPRGATTNEKLFF.

The rearrangement joins TRBV4-1 to TRBJ2-1; D not resolved. The CDR3 loop spans 11 amino acids. Per germline, CDR1 MGHRA and CDR2 YSYEKL. V was cut by 0 bases and J by 14 bases, with 8 bases left in between. CDR3 protein: CASSQDRVEFF. CDR3 DNA: TGCGCCAGCAGCCAAGATCGTGTTGAGTTCTTC.

The rearrangement joins TRBV7-9 to TRBJ1-2; TRBD1 matches at 7 bases. This CDR3 contains 12 residues. CDR1 SEHNR and CDR2 FQNEAQ come from the germline V gene (reference sequence). V gave up 8 bases and J gave up 4 bases; unmatched junction bases: 4. CDR3 region: CASDRAGYGYTF. CDR3 nucleotides: TGTGCCAGCGACAGGGCTGGCTATGGCTACACCTTC.

The chain has TRBV29-1 and TRBJ2-7; D possibly corresponds to TRBD1 (5 bases). The CDR3 is 14 amino acids. Trimming took 7 bases from V and 0 from J, leaving 16 bases between them. CDR1 is SQVTM, CDR2 ANQGSEA, per germline. CDR3 bases: TGCAGCGCTAGACAGAGACTGAGCTCCTACGAGCAGTACTTC. It specifies CSARQRLSSYEQYF.

The J gene is TRBJ2-7, the V gene TRBV6-5; the match to TRBD1 covers 9 bases. Unmatched junction bases numbered 5, after V lost 6 bases and J lost 5 bases. Looked up from germline, CDR1 is MNHEY and CDR2 is SVGAGI. CDR3 length equals 13 residues. This CDR3 reads CASRGQGGHEQYF. For the CDR3, the DNA is TGTGCCAGCAGGGGACAGGGTGGGCACGAGCAGTACTTC.

The genes are TRBV6-6 and TRBJ2-7; 8 bases line up with TRBD1. Germline V gives CDR1 MNHNY, CDR2 SVGAGI (reference sequence). The CDR3 consists of 15 residues. V shed 7 bases, J shed 0 bases, and the junction held 8 bases outside the gene matches. In DNA, the CDR3 is TGTGCCAGCATCGGACAGGGCCTAAGCTCCTACGAGCAGTACTTC. Translation gives CASIGQGLSSYEQYF.

The rearrangement links TRBV28 to TRBJ1-4, with 12 bases aligning to TRBD1. Germline lookup yields CDR1 MDHEN and CDR2 SYDVKM. The V and J ends lost 5 bases and 6 bases, in that order; junction bases with no gene match: 10. The CDR3 consists of 17 residues. DNA for the CDR3: TGTGCCAGCAGTAAAGAACCGGGACAGGGGGCGTATGAAAAACTGTTTTTT. Protein sequence: CASSKEPGQGAYEKLFF.

The V call is TRBV27, the J call TRBJ2-2; D may be TRBD2 (5 bases). The CDR3 has 13 amino acids. Germline V lookup: CDR1 MNHEY, CDR2 SMNVEV (reference sequence). Trimming pared 5 bases from V and 4 bases from J, leaving 8 bases between. The DNA for the CDR3 is TGTGCCAGCAGTCCCCGGGGCACCGGGGAGCTGTTTTTT. This gives the protein CASSPRGTGELFF.

The V call is TRBV7-6, the J call TRBJ1-5; possibly TRBD1 for D (5 bases). The CDR3 has 15 amino acids. Germline-derived CDR1 and CDR2 are SGHVS and FNYEAQ. Trimming took off 1 base at V and 6 bases at J, with 13 bases between the two ends. The CDR3 sequence: CASSLGAGSGQPQHF. CDR3 bases: TGTGCCAGCAGCTTAGGCGCAGGGTCAGGTCAGCCCCAGCATTTT.

The chain uses TRBV6-6 and TRBJ1-3; D gene ambiguous. Trimming removed 10 bases at V and 1 base at J, with 8 bases between. CDR3 size: 12 residues. Germline V gives CDR1 MNHNY, CDR2 SVGAGI (reference sequence). CDR3 residues: CATFGSGNTIYF. The CDR3 DNA sequence: TGTGCCACATTCGGGTCTGGAAACACCATATATTTT.

This rearrangement joins TRBV29-1 to TRBJ2-3, with D possibly being TRBD2 (7 bases). This CDR3 comprises 14 residues. CDR1 and CDR2 from the germline V gene are SQVTM and ANQGSEA. V shed 5 bases and J shed 1 base, with 13 bases lying between them. The DNA for the CDR3 is TGCAGCGTTTGGGGGGGGGCAGGCACAGATACGCAGTATTTT. This translates into CSVWGGAGTDTQYF.

This sequence joins TRBV28 and TRBJ1-1; maybe TRBD1 (5 bases). Germline loops: CDR1 MDHEN, CDR2 SYDVKM. Between the trimmed V and J ends, which lost 8 bases and 4 bases, there was a span of 14 bases. This CDR3 is built from 13 residues. As DNA, the CDR3 is TGTGCCAGCCGATCCCAGGGAGGCACTGAAGCTTTCTTT. Protein: CASRSQGGTEAFF.

The V and J genes are TRBV5-4 and TRBJ1-2, with D hard to call. CDR1 is SGHNT, CDR2 YYREEE, per germline (reference sequence). The CDR3 covers 14 residues. V lost 2 bases and J 4 bases, leaving 12 bases between the germline ends. The chain's CDR3 is CASSFREAGYGYTF. Written as DNA, the CDR3 is TGTGCCAGCAGCTTCCGGGAGGCTGGCTATGGCTACACCTTC.